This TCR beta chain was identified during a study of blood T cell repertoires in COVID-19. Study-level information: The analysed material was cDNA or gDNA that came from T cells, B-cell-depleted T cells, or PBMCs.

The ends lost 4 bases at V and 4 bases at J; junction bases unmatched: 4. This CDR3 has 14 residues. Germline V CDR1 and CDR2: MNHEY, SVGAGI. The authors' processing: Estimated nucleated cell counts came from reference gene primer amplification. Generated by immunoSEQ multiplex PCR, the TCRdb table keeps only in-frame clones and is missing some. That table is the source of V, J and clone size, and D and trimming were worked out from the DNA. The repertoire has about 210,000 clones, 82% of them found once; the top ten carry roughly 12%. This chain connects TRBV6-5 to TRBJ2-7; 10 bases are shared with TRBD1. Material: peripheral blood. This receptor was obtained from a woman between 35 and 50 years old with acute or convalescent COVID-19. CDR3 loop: CASSLLGQGYEQYF. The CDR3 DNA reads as TGTGCCAGCAGTTTATTGGGACAGGGGTACGAGCAGTACTTC.